Sequencing of this T cell receptor (beta chain) was carried out in a study of OX40 agonist ivuxolimab in advanced cancers. This clone was seen a few times. V lost 2 bases and J lost 4, with 9 bases in between. The CDR3 length is 15 residues. Germline loops: CDR1 MNHEY, CDR2 SVGAGI. Produced via immunoSEQ multiplex PCR; TCRdb's table is partial and in-frame only. The sample holds roughly 86,000 clones; just over 85% are singletons and the top ten take 1.9%. This sequence originates from an adult with an advanced solid tumor such as melanoma, head and neck, liver or kidney cancer. The chain is built from TRBV6-5 and TRBJ2-6; maybe TRBD2 (6 bases). Sequencing was performed on CD4+ or CD8+ T cells sorted from blood, taken in a trial of the OX40 agonist ivuxolimab. CDR3 bases: TGTGCCAGCAGTTACGGAGGGGACGGGGCCAACGTCCTGACTTTC. It codes for CASSYGGDGANVLTF.